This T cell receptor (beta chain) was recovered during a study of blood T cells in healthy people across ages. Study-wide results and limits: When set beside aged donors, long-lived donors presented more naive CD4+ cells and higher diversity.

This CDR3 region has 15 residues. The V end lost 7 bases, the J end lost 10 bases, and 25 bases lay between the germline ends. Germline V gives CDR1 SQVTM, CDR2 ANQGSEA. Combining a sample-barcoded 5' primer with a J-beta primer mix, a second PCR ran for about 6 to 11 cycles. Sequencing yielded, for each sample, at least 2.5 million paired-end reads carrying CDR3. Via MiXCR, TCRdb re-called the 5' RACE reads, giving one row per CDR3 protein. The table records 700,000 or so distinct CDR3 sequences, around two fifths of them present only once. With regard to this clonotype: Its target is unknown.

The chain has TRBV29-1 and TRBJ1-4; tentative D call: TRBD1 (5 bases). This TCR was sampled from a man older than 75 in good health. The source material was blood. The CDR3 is CSARGTDYRVGKLFF. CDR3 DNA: TGCAGCGCACGAGGGACGGACTATAGAGTGGGAAAACTGTTTTTT. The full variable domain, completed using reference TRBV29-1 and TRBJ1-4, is SAVISQKPSRDICQRGTSLTIQCQVDSQVTMMFWYRQQPGQSLTLIATANQGSEATYESGFVIDKFPISRPNLTFSTLTVSNMSPEDSSIYLCSARGTDYRVGKLFFGSGTQLSVL.